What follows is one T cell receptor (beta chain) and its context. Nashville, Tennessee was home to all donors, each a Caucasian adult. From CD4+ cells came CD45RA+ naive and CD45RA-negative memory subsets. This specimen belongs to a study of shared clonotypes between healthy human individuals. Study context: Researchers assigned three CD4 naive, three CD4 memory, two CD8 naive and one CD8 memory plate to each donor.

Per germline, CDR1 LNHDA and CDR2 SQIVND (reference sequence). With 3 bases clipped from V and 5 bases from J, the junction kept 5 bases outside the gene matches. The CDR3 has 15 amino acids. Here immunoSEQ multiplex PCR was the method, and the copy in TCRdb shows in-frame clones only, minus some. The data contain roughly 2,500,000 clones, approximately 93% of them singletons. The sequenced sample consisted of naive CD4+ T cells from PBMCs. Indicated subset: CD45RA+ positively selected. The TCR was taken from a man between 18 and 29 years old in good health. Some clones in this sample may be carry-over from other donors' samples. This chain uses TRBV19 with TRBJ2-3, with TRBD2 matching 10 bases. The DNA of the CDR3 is TGTGCCAGTAGTATTTGGACTAGCGGACGAGATACGCAGTATTTT. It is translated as CASSIWTSGRDTQYF.